This entry features one T cell receptor (beta chain) sequence. These data are taken from a study of T cell changes during pregnancy in multiple sclerosis. Profiled with immunoSEQ multiplex PCR; TCRdb holds only in-frame clones, not every one. Among tens of thousands of clones, approximately 91% were seen once, and the ten largest hold roughly 2%. The V segment lost 1 base and the J segment 10 bases; nucleotides outside the gene matches: 1. The CDR3 has 13 amino acids. Per germline, CDR1 SGHAT and CDR2 FQNNGV. The source is a female donor in good health, enrolled as a control in a pregnancy study. The sample was CD4+ T cells from peripheral blood mononuclear cells, taken after pregnancy. This sequence joins TRBV11-2 and TRBJ1-6; 7 bases agree with TRBD1. The CDR3: CASSLGRGSPLHF. The CDR3 nucleotides are TGTGCCAGCAGCTTAGGCAGGGGGTCACCCCTCCACTTT. Combining the CDR3 with reference TRBV11-2 and TRBJ1-6 gives the whole variable domain EAGVAQSPRYKIIEKRQSVAFWCNPISGHATLYWYQQILGQGPKLLIQFQNNGVVDDSQLPKDRFSAERLKGVDSTLKIQPAKLEDSAVYLCASSLGRGSPLHFGNGTRLTVT.